A selection of T cell receptor beta chains follows, all from one sample in a study of human T cells and chemical hapten exposure. Each CDR3 protein gets one entry after TCRdb re-called the RACE reads with MiXCR. The data contain about 98,000 distinct CDR3 sequences, approximately 10% of them singletons. This material consisted of whole blood, taken in connection with sensitization to the hapten diphenylcyclopropenone (DPC). The receptors derive from a woman between 55 and 75 years old with alopecia areata. Some clones in this sample may be carry-over from other donors' samples. Each CDR3 is given without its conserved first and last residue. Each record gives: CDR3 protein, V gene, clone size, J gene. Some rows have no size entry. The others give once, few or many, or a class for an expanded clone.

ATSREVLTDTQY	TRBV15	few	TRBJ2-3
ASSGRATPMSSYNSPLH	TRBV9	few	TRBJ1-6
ASSLAYNEQF	TRBV5-5	many	TRBJ2-1
ASSQAQGGSEGYT	TRBV6-6	few	TRBJ1-2
ASSFRLAGARGYNEQF	TRBV7-8	-	TRBJ2-1
SVEGLGSIGQY	TRBV29-1	many	TRBJ2-7
ATSDSGTSGYNEQF	TRBV24-1	many	TRBJ2-1
AISSGVTAINEKLF	TRBV10-3	many	TRBJ1-4
ASIENRRGNTIY	TRBV6-1	many	TRBJ1-3
ASTQTGTGELF	TRBV4-2	-	TRBJ2-2
AWAGTSGSPLH	TRBV30	few	TRBJ1-6
ASTPQRGSTDTQY	TRBV5-1	-	TRBJ2-3
ASSPSAGGTYEQY	TRBV18	many	TRBJ2-7
ASSEPGQGFHEQY	TRBV25-1	-	TRBJ2-7
ASSLNEGSLNTEAF	TRBV7-9	many	TRBJ1-1
SARDQGGYEQY	TRBV20-1	few	TRBJ2-7
ASSQRYGTGVSSFGGYT	TRBV3-1	many	TRBJ1-2
ASSLVPDRGYNEQF	TRBV7-2	few	TRBJ2-1
ASRAADTQY	TRBV12-3/TRBV12-4	few	TRBJ2-3
ASSSSMTSGGYEQY	TRBV5-1	few	TRBJ2-7
ASSYQTGEAAGYT	TRBV7-6	many	TRBJ1-2
ASSQSFPGELF	TRBV14	-	TRBJ2-2
ASRRTGNSNQPQH	TRBV6-2/TRBV6-3	many	TRBJ1-5
SVEPGGAPQAF	TRBV29-1	few	TRBJ1-1
ASSLSQASAEAF	TRBV6-4	-	TRBJ1-1
ASSPEGRQTTGNTIY	TRBV18	many	TRBJ1-3
ASSSLAQTGTNSPLH	TRBV7-6	many	TRBJ1-6